This T cell receptor (beta chain) was identified during a study of cytomegalovirus exposure and HLA in healthy donors. PCR was performed using 60 Vbeta and 13 Jbeta primers. Using immunoSEQ multiplex PCR, the repertoire was profiled, and TCRdb retains in-frame clones only, with some absent. The repertoire holds about 120,000 clones, with roughly 78% as singletons. This CDR3 comprises 15 residues. V gave up 3 bases and J gave up 5 bases; unmatched junction bases: 5. The germline V gene encodes CDR1 SEHNR and CDR2 FQNEAQ (reference sequence). Sequenced input: PBMCs. J is TRBJ2-2 and V is TRBV7-9; 8 bases are shared with TRBD2. This clonotype was obtained from a woman in her thirties in good health and CMV-seropositive. The CDR3 DNA sequence: TGTGCCAGCAGCTTTATAGCGGGGAATACCGGGGAGCTGTTTTTT. Its protein product is CASSFIAGNTGELFF.